This T cell receptor (beta chain) came from a study of chemoradiotherapy in HPV16-positive cancers. This clone showed up just a few times. The antigen remains undetermined. Repertoires were generated with immunoSEQ multiplex PCR, while TCRdb's copy carries only in-frame clones and drops some. The sample includes about 20,000 clones, just under 75% seen only once; the top ten take 2% to 3%. CDR3 length equals 12 residues. V dropped 5 bases and J dropped 9 bases, with 12 bases sitting between them. Germline CDR1 and CDR2: MNHNS and SASEGT. General observations from the study: Candidate HPV-specific clones and E7-related TCR motifs grew in tumor during treatment.

Repeated repertoire sampling spanned the course of chemoradiotherapy. The specimen was obtained from a patient who underwent chemoradiotherapy. The chain has TRBV6-1 and TRBJ2-3, with D possibly TRBD1 on 5 matching bases. This receptor was taken from a human donor with HPV-associated anogenital cancer. The CDR3 nucleotides are TGTGCCAGCAGTACAGGTGGTTCGACGCAGTATTTT. This translates into CASSTGGSTQYF.